This TCR beta chain was identified in a study of T cell repertoires in cytomegalovirus infection. Study-wide background: Indications came from public TCR beta signatures; they pointed to CMV infection and to a matching HLA type.

The V gene's germline CDR1 is SGHAT and CDR2 FQNNGV. This CDR3 has 11 residues. V dropped 5 bases and J dropped 9 bases, with 7 bases sitting between them. Study-level results: HLA-C-restricted CMV clonotypes gave the most frequent clonotype in two of eight donors.

One entry per CDR3 protein, called by TCRdb with MiXCR from the reads. The sample has 200,000 to 300,000 distinct CDR3 sequences, around 13% seen once. This clonotype has just a few counts. Its matching antigen is unknown. The sequence derives from a human donor in good health (CMV status not recorded). Some clones in this sample may be carry-over from other donors' samples. This chain links TRBV11-2 with TRBJ2-2; D remains ambiguous. The sample comprised PBMCs. The CDR3 nucleotides read TGTGCCAGCAGCGTCAACCGGGAGCTGTTTTTT. Translating gives CASSVNRELFF.